This TCR beta chain appears in the sequencing data of a study of blood T cell repertoires in COVID-19 (dated by TCRdb to 2018 to 2020). In terms of the full investigation: Collaborator samples came from the United States, Italy and Spain and covered acute and convalescent phases of COVID-19. The prospective study material was composed of cDNA or gDNA derived from T cells, B-cell-depleted T cells, or PBMCs. Deeply sampled blood TCRbeta repertoires from subjects exposed to, actively infected with, or recovered from COVID-19 were included in the dataset. The repertoires were made available in a free public database intended to serve as a resource for research on the immune response to SARS-CoV-2. The samples were drawn from two sources: the first 160 participants of the ongoing ImmuneRACE study, and 950 to 1,500 subjects contributed by 6 global collaborators. Sample metadata almost always included a de-identified subject ID, COVID-19 status, age in years and sex. HLA class I and class II types, where available, came from metadata supplied by the sample provider rather than from assay-based typing. The investigation overall reported the following: The amount of clinical and demographic metadata varied by source and participant and was provided uncurated.

CDR1 and CDR2 were assigned from the germline V gene as SGHRS and YFSETQ. V trim: 4 bases; J trim: 8 bases; unmatched bases: 9. There are 14 amino acids in the CDR3, from cysteine to phenylalanine inclusive. The kept DNA is CDR3 alone, 42 bases in frame from the first base. This clone was seen many times. Its antigen is currently not known. No base quality information exists; no much larger clone differs at one position. Collaborating institutions collected whole blood in K2EDTA tubes following their own protocols. For TCRbeta analysis, collaborator samples were shipped as frozen whole blood, as isolated PBMCs, or as DNA extracted from either sample type. TCRbeta CDR3 regions were amplified from genomic DNA using the immunoSEQ Assay, a bias-controlled multiplex PCR. Under the source paper's analysis protocol: Nucleated cell counts per sample were estimated from amplification of reference gene primers within the assay. Sequence reads were collapsed and filtered to measure the absolute abundance of every unique TCRbeta CDR3 rearrangement. For each sample, productive Simpson clonality was calculated as the square root of Simpson's diversity index over productive rearrangements. The table was pulled from immuneACCESS by TCRdb, which kept in-frame rearrangements only. Such tables lose some clones; where checked, under half of the loss comes from unresolved V genes, and the rest has no known cause. The DNA gave D and trimming, while V, J and clone size come from that table. For this sample there are about 270,000 clones; around four fifths appear just once. The ten largest clonotypes hold around 4.2% of the sample.

The source material was peripheral blood. This clonotype was sampled from a woman aged 45-59 years with active or convalescent COVID-19. Recombination joined TRBV5-1 with TRBJ1-2, with TRBD1 matching 9 junction bases. The CDR3 reads CASSRGTGTDGYTF. The nucleotides read TGCGCCAGCAGCAGAGGGACAGGGACTGACGGCTACACCTTC.